Below are 20 T cell receptor beta chains sequenced from a single sample in a study of shared T cell receptors in the human thymus. TCRdb keeps only in-frame clones here, not all; method: immunoSEQ multiplex PCR. The table lists more than 550,000 clones, 70% to 90% of them singletons. These sequences were also reported in another study, on human thymus T cells.

The specimen was thymocytes. These receptors were taken from a boy in the first two years of life with a congenital heart defect.

The chain has TRBV14 and TRBJ2-7, with TRBD1 as a possible D gene (6 bases). The CDR3 has 14 residues. Trimming left V 4 bases short and J 3 bases short, with 13 bases between. Looked up from germline, CDR1 is SGHDN and CDR2 is FVKESK. CDR3 amino acids: CASSPQQGDYEQYF. CDR3 nucleotide sequence: TGTGCCAGCAGCCCACAACAGGGAGACTACGAGCAGTACTTC. Looking up the rest from reference TRBV14 and TRBJ2-7 gives the full variable domain: EAGVTQFPSHSVIEKGQTVTLRCDPISGHDNLYWYRRVMGKEIKFLLHFVKESKQDESGMPNNRFLAERTGGTYSTLKVQPAELEDSGVYFCASSPQQGDYEQYFGPGTRLTVT.

This sequence joins TRBV28 and TRBJ1-2; 8 bases line up with TRBD1. J gave up 0 bases and V 3 bases, and 9 bases lay outside the gene matches. CDR1 and CDR2 (germline): MDHEN, SYDVKM. The CDR3 runs 17 residues. This CDR3 reads CASSFGQGAPSNYGYTF. For the CDR3, the DNA is TGTGCCAGCAGTTTTGGACAGGGCGCCCCCTCTAACTATGGCTACACCTTC.

The chain employs TRBV11-3 and TRBJ2-7, with 10 bases fitting TRBD1. This CDR3 spans 15 amino acids. V lost 5 bases, J lost 5 bases, and 9 bases stayed unmatched. Germline values: CDR1 SGHNT, CDR2 YENEEA. CDR3 bases: TGTGCCAGCAGCCGAACCGGGACAGGGGCCCACGAGCAGTACTTC. Translation: CASSRTGTGAHEQYF.

The chain combines TRBV14 with TRBJ2-7; 7 bases are a match to TRBD1. The J segment lost 7 bases and the V segment lost 4 bases, leaving 10 bases of the junction unmatched. The germline gives CDR1 SGHDN, CDR2 FVKESK. This CDR3 spans 14 amino acids. Here the CDR3 reads CASSRGQVRVEQYF. CDR3 nucleotides: TGTGCCAGCAGCCGTGGACAGGTCCGCGTTGAGCAGTACTTC. Full variable domain (rest looked up from reference TRBV14 and TRBJ2-7): EAGVTQFPSHSVIEKGQTVTLRCDPISGHDNLYWYRRVMGKEIKFLLHFVKESKQDESGMPNNRFLAERTGGTYSTLKVQPAELEDSGVYFCASSRGQVRVEQYFGPGTRLTVT.

The chain links TRBV4-3 to TRBJ2-1, with D perhaps TRBD2 (6 bases). Germline V gives CDR1 LGHNA, CDR2 YSLEER. V was cut by 3 bases and J by 3 bases, with 12 bases left in between. CDR3 length: 15 amino acids. The CDR3 loop reads CASSHGGRCYNEQFF. CDR3 nucleotide sequence: TGCGCCAGCAGCCATGGGGGGAGGTGCTACAATGAGCAGTTCTTC.

A remark on this clone: This sample also contains other DNA sequences that code for the same CDR3. The chain couples TRBV18 to TRBJ2-7; TRBD2 matches 13 bases. The germline gives CDR1 KGHSH, CDR2 LQKENI. The CDR3 sequence is 16 residues long. J gave up 3 bases and V 0 bases, and 2 bases lay outside the gene matches. CDR3 bases: TGTGCCAGCTCACCACCCCGGACTAGCGGGAGCTACGAGCAGTACTTC. Encoded protein: CASSPPRTSGSYEQYF.

The chain's CDR3 is CAWSVLTGQETQYF. CDR3 bases: TGTGCCTGGAGTGTGCTAACCGGCCAAGAGACCCAGTACTTC. V is TRBV30 and J is TRBJ2-5; D unclear. The V gene lost 0 bases and the J gene lost 1 base, with 9 bases spanning the gap. The CDR3 totals 14 residues. Germline V CDR1 and CDR2: GTSNPN, SVGIG (reference sequence).

To note about this clone: Other DNA sequences in the sample encode the same CDR3. The J gene is TRBJ2-6, the V gene TRBV5-4; D is unclear. The CDR3 runs to 16 residues. Trimming removed 0 bases at V and 0 bases at J, with 7 bases between. Germline values: CDR1 SGHNT, CDR2 YYREEE (reference sequence). The CDR3 coding sequence is TGTGCCAGCAGCTTGGGAGGTGGCTCTGGGGCCAACGTCCTGACTTTC. It translates to CASSLGGGSGANVLTF.

Worth noting for this clone: The sample has other DNA sequences that encode this CDR3 too. Here the CDR3 reads CASSERAGTNYNSPLHF. The CDR3 coding sequence is TGTGCCAGCAGTGAAAGAGCCGGGACAAATTATAATTCACCCCTCCACTTT. The chain carries TRBV25-1 and TRBJ1-6; possible D gene TRBD1, 6 bases. The length of the CDR3 is 17 residues. V lost 2 bases and J lost 4, with 15 bases in between. Per germline, CDR1 MGHDK and CDR2 SYGVNS.

This clone occurred once. The chain uses TRBV4-1 and TRBJ1-4, with a weak D call TRBD1 (5 bases). Trimming shortened V by 0 bases and J by 7 bases, and 21 bases separated the two germline ends. The CDR3 sequence is 18 residues long. From germline, CDR1 is MGHRA and CDR2 YSYEKL. The CDR3: CASSQERDGLYWGEKLFF. In DNA form, the CDR3 reads TGCGCCAGCAGCCAAGAGCGGGACGGACTATATTGGGGTGAAAAACTGTTTTTT.

This chain links TRBV10-2 with TRBJ2-2, with 9 positions matching TRBD2. Germline CDR1 is WSHSY and CDR2 is SAAADI. The ends lost 6 bases at V and 4 bases at J; junction bases unmatched: 9. The CDR3 totals 16 residues. The CDR3 nucleotides are TGCGCCAGCAGCCAAGGACTAGCGATGAGCACCGGGGAGCTGTTTTTT. Residues: CASSQGLAMSTGELFF.

V gene TRBV7-3 combines with J gene TRBJ1-2; possible D gene TRBD1, 5 bases. Trimming shortened V by 1 base and J by 4 bases, and 13 bases separated the two germline ends. Germline V gene lookup returns CDR1 SGHTA and CDR2 FQGTGA. The CDR3 spans 15 residues. CDR3 DNA: TGTGCCAGCAGCTTAAACTTGACCAGGGCCTATGGCTACACCTTC. Its protein is CASSLNLTRAYGYTF.

The chain's CDR3 is CASSLVASGGAVEQFF. The CDR3 region has the DNA TGTGCCAGCAGCTTAGTTGCTAGCGGGGGGGCGGTTGAGCAGTTCTTC. The chain is built from TRBV7-2 and TRBJ2-1; 12 nucleotides line up with TRBD2. V shed 1 base and J 9 bases; nucleotides not matched to a gene: 7. The CDR3 covers 16 residues. CDR1 and CDR2 (germline): SGHTA, FQGNSA.

This rearrangement joins TRBV10-3 to TRBJ2-3; weak D call: TRBD1 (5 bases). Trimming left V 3 bases short and J 4 bases short, with 14 bases between. Looked up from germline, CDR1 is ENHRY and CDR2 is SYGVKD. The CDR3 spans 15 residues. Here the CDR3 reads CAISDVGVIADTQYF. CDR3 DNA sequence: TGTGCCATCAGTGATGTAGGGGTGATCGCAGATACGCAGTATTTT.

The chain employs TRBV27 and TRBJ2-1; 9 nucleotides match TRBD2. The ends lost 4 bases at V and 2 bases at J; junction bases unmatched: 9. The CDR3 consists of 17 residues. Germline V gene lookup returns CDR1 MNHEY and CDR2 SMNVEV (reference sequence). DNA of the CDR3: TGTGCCAGCAGTTGGAAGGTAGCGGGAGTAACCTACAATGAGCAGTTCTTC. It specifies CASSWKVAGVTYNEQFF.

The V gene is TRBV4-3, the J gene TRBJ2-7; 11 bases agree with TRBD2. V lost 0 bases and J lost 5; bases outside the gene matches: 15. Germline V gene lookup returns CDR1 LGHNA and CDR2 YSLEER. The CDR3 length is 19 residues. The CDR3 DNA sequence: TGCGCCAGCAGCCAAGATTCTCCTAGCGGGAGGACACTCTTCCACGAGCAGTACTTC. This codes for CASSQDSPSGRTLFHEQYF.

The chain has TRBV27 and TRBJ2-1, with TRBD2 matching 10 bases. V lost 2 bases, J lost 8 bases, and 9 bases stayed unmatched. The CDR3 spans 16 residues. The V gene's germline CDR1 is MNHEY and CDR2 SMNVEV (reference sequence). This CDR3 is CASSLDSGRFSDEQFF. The DNA of the CDR3 is TGTGCCAGCAGTTTAGATAGCGGGAGGTTTTCCGATGAGCAGTTCTTC.

This chain joins TRBV15 and TRBJ2-7, with D perhaps TRBD2 (6 bases). This CDR3 has 15 amino acids. Germline CDR1 and CDR2: LNHNV and YYDKDF (reference sequence). Deletions cut 0 bases from V and 2 bases from J, with 11 bases between. The CDR3 sequence is CATSRDGTVTYEQYF. CDR3 in DNA: TGTGCCACCAGCAGAGATGGGACTGTTACCTACGAGCAGTACTTC.

The genes are TRBV5-1 and TRBJ2-3; 7 bases fit TRBD1. Unmatched junction bases numbered 13, after V lost 0 bases and J lost 6 bases. The CDR3 has 17 residues. Germline V CDR1 and CDR2: SGHRS, YFSETQ. As DNA, the CDR3 is TGCGCCAGCAGCTTGGGAAATCCGGGACAGATCTCTGATACGCAGTATTTT. Its protein product is CASSLGNPGQISDTQYF.

The gene calls are TRBV19 and TRBJ1-1, with D perhaps TRBD1 (5 bases). The V end was cut by 3 bases, the J end by 5 bases, with 16 bases between. CDR3 size: 15 residues. Germline V lookup: CDR1 LNHDA, CDR2 SQIVND (reference sequence). CDR3 coding DNA: TGTGCCAGTAGTATCCCGGACAAGCGGGAAACTGAAGCTTTCTTT. It encodes CASSIPDKRETEAFF.